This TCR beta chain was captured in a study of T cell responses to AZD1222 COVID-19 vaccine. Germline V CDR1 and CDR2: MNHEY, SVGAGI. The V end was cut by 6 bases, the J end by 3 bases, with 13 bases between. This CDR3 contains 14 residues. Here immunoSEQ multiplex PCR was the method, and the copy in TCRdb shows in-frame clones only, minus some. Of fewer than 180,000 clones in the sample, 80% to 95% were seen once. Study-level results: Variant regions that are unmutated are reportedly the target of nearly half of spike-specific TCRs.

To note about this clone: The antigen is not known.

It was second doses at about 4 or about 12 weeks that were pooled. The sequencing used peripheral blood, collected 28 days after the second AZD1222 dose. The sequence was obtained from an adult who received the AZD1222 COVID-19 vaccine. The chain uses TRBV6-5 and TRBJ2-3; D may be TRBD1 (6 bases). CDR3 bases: TGTGCCAGCAGCGGACAGTGGGCGACAGATACGCAGTATTTT. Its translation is CASSGQWATDTQYF.